The 24 T cell receptor beta chains below all came from one sample that was sequenced in a study of cytomegalovirus exposure and HLA in healthy donors. The PCR had 60 Vbeta and 13 Jbeta primers. The data were produced by immunoSEQ multiplex PCR, yet TCRdb's version contains in-frame clones alone and is incomplete. This table has about 200,000 clones, about 86% appearing once. The sequenced sample was PBMCs. These TCRs come from a woman in her twenties or thirties in good health and CMV-seronegative.

The J gene is TRBJ2-1, the V gene TRBV2, with TRBD1 matching over 9 bases. The CDR3 is made up of 13 amino acids. Germline V gives CDR1 SNHLY, CDR2 FYNNEI. J lost 9 bases, V lost 3 bases, and 3 bases had no gene match. CDR3 protein: CASSDDRGFEQFF. Here the CDR3 DNA reads TGTGCCAGCAGTGATGACAGGGGGTTTGAGCAGTTCTTC.

This clone was picked up a small number of times. The rearrangement links TRBV5-1 to TRBJ2-7; no clear D gene. V was pared by 0 bases and J by 2 bases, with 9 bases between. This CDR3 contains 14 residues. The V gene's germline CDR1 is SGHRS and CDR2 YFSETQ. CDR3 amino acids: CASSLVGVTYEQYF. CDR3 DNA: TGCGCCAGCAGCTTGGTTGGAGTTACCTACGAGCAGTACTTC.

The chain is built from TRBV27 and TRBJ1-5; 10 bases agree with TRBD1. CDR3 length equals 18 residues. Trimming cost V 5 bases and J 0 bases; bases outside gene matches: 10. CDR1 is MNHEY, CDR2 SMNVEV, per germline (reference sequence). CDR3 nucleotides: TGTGCCAGCAGTATCCGGGACAGGGGATACTATAGCAATCAGCCCCAGCATTTT. As protein: CASSIRDRGYYSNQPQHF.

V and J are TRBV2 and TRBJ2-1; 7 bases match TRBD1. J lost 4 bases, V lost 7 bases, and 10 bases had no gene match. This CDR3 comprises 15 residues. CDR1 and CDR2 from the germline V gene are SNHLY and FYNNEI. The CDR3, as DNA: TGTGCCAGCACCATTCTTAGGGACAGTTACAATGAGCAGTTCTTC. This gives the protein CASTILRDSYNEQFF.

This clone was detected only a few times. This chain links TRBV5-1 with TRBJ1-5, with a possible D match to TRBD1 (5 bases). The CDR3 is 15 amino acids. Trimming shortened V by 5 bases and J by 0 bases, and 12 bases separated the two germline ends. CDR1 is SGHRS, CDR2 YFSETQ, per germline. The CDR3 region has the DNA TGCGCCAGCAGTAGGGGAGGAGATAGCAATCAGCCCCAGCATTTT. Its protein is CASSRGGDSNQPQHF.

The sample holds one count of this clone. The chain recombines TRBV27 with TRBJ2-4, with no clear D. Germline CDR1 and CDR2: MNHEY and SMNVEV (reference sequence). Trimming removed 0 bases from V and 8 bases from J, with 8 bases in between. This CDR3 has 13 amino acids. The CDR3 protein is CASSLSGMDIQYF. Here the CDR3 DNA reads TGTGCCAGCAGTTTATCCGGTATGGACATTCAGTACTTC.

The rearrangement links TRBV6-5 to TRBJ2-2; D remains ambiguous. The CDR3 sequence is 12 residues long. Trimming took off 6 bases at V and 6 bases at J, with 8 bases between the two ends. Germline-derived CDR1 and CDR2 are MNHEY and SVGAGI. Written as DNA, the CDR3 is TGTGCCAGCAGGAGCCCCCCCGGGGAGCTGTTTTTT. Translation gives CASRSPPGELFF.

V and J are TRBV19 and TRBJ1-1; perhaps TRBD1 as D (5 bases). CDR1 and CDR2 from the germline V gene are LNHDA and SQIVND (reference sequence). V gave up 7 bases and J gave up 1 base, with 10 bases separating them. The length of the CDR3 is 13 residues. CDR3 region: CASTRGGNTEAFF. DNA of the CDR3: TGTGCCAGTACAAGGGGAGGGAACACTGAAGCTTTCTTT. Based on the CDR3 plus reference TRBV19 and TRBJ1-1, the full variable domain is DGGITQSPKYLFRKEGQNVTLSCEQNLNHDAMYWYRQDPGQGLRLIYYSQIVNDFQKGDIAEGYSVSREKKESFPLTVTSAQKNPTAFYLCASTRGGNTEAFFGQGTRLTVV.

The rearrangement uses TRBV7-3 and TRBJ2-2; 8 bases align to TRBD2. The CDR3 length is 16 residues. CDR1 and CDR2 (germline): SGHTA, FQGTGA. Germline trimming cut 8 bases from V and 2 bases from J; bases unmatched to any gene: 10. DNA for the CDR3: TGTGCCAGCGGGTCTCGACTAGCGAGAAACACCGGGGAGCTGTTTTTT. This encodes CASGSRLARNTGELFF.

The CDR3 region has the DNA TGTGCCAGTAGTATATCAGGGGCGGATGGCTACACCTTC. It yields the protein CASSISGADGYTF. The gene calls are TRBV19 and TRBJ1-2; D possibly corresponds to TRBD1 (6 bases). V was pared by 2 bases and J by 6 bases, with 10 bases between. Germline CDR1 and CDR2: LNHDA and SQIVND (reference sequence). This CDR3 has 13 residues.

This chain joins TRBV19 and TRBJ1-5, with 8 bases lining up with TRBD1. Trimming at V came to 4 bases and at J to 7 bases, leaving 9 bases not matched to a gene. Per the germline V gene, CDR1 is LNHDA and CDR2 is SQIVND (reference sequence). This CDR3 is 15 amino acids long. The CDR3: CASSTGGAGRQPQHF. In DNA, the CDR3 is TGTGCCAGTAGTACAGGGGGCGCGGGAAGGCAGCCCCAGCATTTT. Together with reference TRBV19 and TRBJ1-5, the CDR3 gives the full variable domain: DGGITQSPKYLFRKEGQNVTLSCEQNLNHDAMYWYRQDPGQGLRLIYYSQIVNDFQKGDIAEGYSVSREKKESFPLTVTSAQKNPTAFYLCASSTGGAGRQPQHFGDGTRLSIL.

This rearrangement joins TRBV11-3 to TRBJ2-5; no clear D. Germline V gene sequence: CDR1 SGHNT, CDR2 YENEEA. This CDR3 comprises 12 residues. Trimming shortened V by 3 bases and J by 5 bases, and 7 bases separated the two germline ends. The chain's CDR3 is CASSFLGETQYF. Here the CDR3 DNA reads TGTGCCAGCAGCTTCCTCGGGGAGACCCAGTACTTC. Complete variable domain (other parts from reference TRBV11-3 and TRBJ2-5): EAGVVQSPRYKIIEKKQPVAFWCNPISGHNTLYWYLQNLGQGPELLIRYENEEAVDDSQLPKDRFSAERLKGVDSTLKIQPAELGDSAVYLCASSFLGETQYFGPGTRLLVL.

V usage is TRBV7-6 and J usage is TRBJ2-5, with 9 bases identical to TRBD2. This CDR3 is built from 16 residues. Germline CDR1 reads SGHVS; CDR2 reads FNYEAQ. With V trimmed by 5 bases and J by 5 bases, 12 bases remained unmatched. The CDR3 protein is CASSGRGGGAWETQYF. The CDR3, as DNA: TGTGCCAGCAGCGGTCGGGGCGGGGGGGCTTGGGAGACCCAGTACTTC.

This chain links TRBV7-9 with TRBJ1-1, with D unclear. CDR1 and CDR2 (germline): SEHNR, FQNEAQ (reference sequence). The CDR3 consists of 12 residues. V lost 3 bases, J lost 2 bases, and 4 bases lay in between. The CDR3 loop reads CASSFPNTEAFF. CDR3 sequence (DNA): TGTGCCAGCAGCTTTCCTAACACTGAAGCTTTCTTT. The whole variable domain, remainder taken from reference TRBV7-9 and TRBJ1-1, is DTGVSQNPRHKITKRGQNVTFRCDPISEHNRLYWYRQTLGQGPEFLTYFQNEAQLEKSRLLSDRFSAERPKGSFSTLEIQRTEQGDSAMYLCASSFPNTEAFFGQGTRLTVV.

The chain uses TRBV25-1 and TRBJ2-5, with D perhaps TRBD2 (6 bases). The V and J ends lost 4 bases and 5 bases respectively, with 17 bases between them. CDR3 length: 15 amino acids. Germline V gives CDR1 MGHDK, CDR2 SYGVNS. The DNA for the CDR3 is TGTGCCAGCAGTGCCCGATTTCTAGCGTCGGAGACCCAGTACTTC. Translated: CASSARFLASETQYF.

J is TRBJ2-5 and V is TRBV15, with a weak D call TRBD1 (5 bases). V lost 0 bases, J lost 1 base, and 18 bases lay in between. From germline, CDR1 is LNHNV and CDR2 YYDKDF (reference sequence). The CDR3 is 18 residues long. This CDR3 is CATSRDQTTETFQETQYF. DNA of the CDR3: TGTGCCACCAGCAGAGATCAGACGACAGAGACCTTCCAAGAGACCCAGTACTTC.

This chain uses TRBV12-5 with TRBJ1-1; 8 nucleotides match TRBD1. Per the germline V gene, CDR1 is LGHNT and CDR2 is FRNRAP. The CDR3 has 16 residues. Losses at the gene ends were 0 bases for V and 4 bases for J; bases not matched to a gene: 7. The CDR3 loop reads CASGLVLRTGSTEAFF. The CDR3 DNA is TGTGCTAGTGGTTTGGTTCTTCGGACAGGGAGCACTGAAGCTTTCTTT.

This chain uses TRBV11-2 with TRBJ2-3; 8 nucleotides agree with TRBD2. Per the germline V gene, CDR1 is SGHAT and CDR2 is FQNNGV. The CDR3 runs 15 residues. V shed 1 base, J shed 2 bases, and the junction held 2 bases outside the gene matches. The CDR3 spells CASSLAGGATDTQYF. The CDR3, as DNA: TGTGCCAGCAGCTTAGCGGGGGGGGCCACAGATACGCAGTATTTT.

The chain employs TRBV5-6 and TRBJ2-3; 10 nucleotides align to TRBD2. The CDR3 contains 16 residues. The germline gives CDR1 SGHDT, CDR2 YYEEEE. Germline trimming cut 4 bases from V and 1 base from J; bases unmatched to any gene: 6. CDR3 sequence reads: CASSISGTSGTDTQYF. The CDR3 bases are TGTGCCAGCAGCATCTCCGGGACTAGCGGCACAGATACGCAGTATTTT.

The gene calls are TRBV6-1 and TRBJ2-6; D remains unclear. The ends were cut back, 2 bases at V and 2 bases at J, with 7 bases in the middle. This CDR3 has 15 residues. Germline CDR1 reads MNHNS; CDR2 reads SASEGT. The CDR3 DNA reads TGTGCCAGCAGTGAATTCCGTACTGGGGCCAACGTCCTGACTTTC. Translated: CASSEFRTGANVLTF.

This clone showed up just a few times. The chain couples TRBV6-1 to TRBJ2-3; D possibly corresponds to TRBD2 (5 bases). Germline CDR1 and CDR2: MNHNS and SASEGT. V was cut by 3 bases and J by 6 bases, with 13 bases left in between. The CDR3 is made up of 14 amino acids. The chain's CDR3 is CASSEGDLRDTQYF. The CDR3 DNA sequence: TGTGCCAGCAGTGAGGGAGACCTGCGGGATACGCAGTATTTT.

The chain is built from TRBV5-4 and TRBJ2-5; 16 nucleotides agree with TRBD2. The junction had 8 bases not matched to a gene; V was cut back by 4 bases and J by 5 bases. CDR1 and CDR2 (germline): SGHNT, YYREEE (reference sequence). This CDR3 region has 17 residues. Here the CDR3 reads CASSEGLAGGPAETQYF. The CDR3 nucleotides read TGTGCCAGCAGCGAGGGACTAGCGGGAGGGCCTGCGGAGACCCAGTACTTC.

The rearrangement links TRBV5-4 to TRBJ2-1; D is possibly TRBD2 (6 bases). The CDR3 has 18 amino acids. The ends were cut back, 4 bases at V and 1 base at J, with 21 bases in the middle. Germline-derived CDR1 and CDR2 are SGHNT and YYREEE (reference sequence). Here the CDR3 reads CASSGFTGRRGSYNEQFF. The CDR3 bases are TGTGCCAGCAGCGGTTTTACGGGTCGGCGGGGTTCCTACAATGAGCAGTTCTTC.

The genes are TRBV5-1 and TRBJ2-7, with 10 nucleotides matching TRBD1. V dropped 4 bases and J dropped 2; count of bases not matched to a gene: 6. Germline V gives CDR1 SGHRS, CDR2 YFSETQ. The CDR3 sequence is 15 residues long. The CDR3 nucleotides are TGCGCCAGCAGCAACACCGGGACAGGGGCCTACGAGCAGTACTTC. Translating it yields CASSNTGTGAYEQYF.